A single sample gave rise to the 25 T cell receptor beta chains below, sequenced in a study of blood T cells in healthy people across ages. The use of a sample-barcoded 5' primer and a J-beta primer mix characterized a second PCR of about 6 to 11 cycles. TCRdb itself ran the 5' RACE reads through MiXCR, one entry per CDR3 protein. Of about 1.6 million distinct CDR3 sequences listed, 30% to 40% are singletons. Source material: blood. Source of these receptors: a woman aged 25 to 39 in good health.

The rearrangement uses TRBV11-3 and TRBJ2-1; no definite D call. The CDR3 is 16 amino acids. Trimming cost V 2 bases and J 5 bases, with 16 bases left between them. In germline, CDR1 is SGHNT, CDR2 YENEEA. CDR3 region: CASSLTTPLGNNEQFF. In DNA form, the CDR3 reads TGTGCCAGCAGCTTAACAACCCCCCTGGGGAACAATGAGCAGTTCTTC.

The table lists this clonotype with a few counts. This chain links TRBV20-1 with TRBJ2-1, with 11 bases that match TRBD2. The CDR3 length is 16 residues. The germline gives CDR1 DFQATT, CDR2 SNEGSKA (reference sequence). With 2 bases clipped from V and 2 bases from J, the junction kept 5 bases outside the gene matches. The CDR3 region has the DNA TGCAGTGCTAGAAAGGGACTAGCGGCTACCTACAATGAGCAGTTCTTC. Translated, it gives CSARKGLAATYNEQFF.

With regard to this clonotype: A junction end diverges from the germline sequence, so it may reflect a read error. This chain joins TRBV7-9 and TRBJ2-5, with TRBD1 as a possible D gene (5 bases). The closer fit of TRBJ2-7 to the DNA end suggests the J call may be wrong. Germline CDR1 SEHNR, CDR2 FQNEAQ (reference sequence). This CDR3 spans 17 amino acids. CDR3 in DNA: TGTGCCGGCAGCTTAGGGGTGGGGCGGATGAATTTCTACGAGCAGTACTTC. Protein product: CAGSLGVGRMNFYEQYF.

This clonotype was picked up many times. This chain uses TRBV4-1 with TRBJ2-7; the match to TRBD1 covers 10 bases. This CDR3 region has 14 residues. Germline V gene sequence: CDR1 MGHRA, CDR2 YSYEKL. The V segment lost 5 bases and the J segment 6 bases; nucleotides outside the gene matches: 7. The CDR3 here is CASSFRTGGGEQYF. CDR3 nucleotides: TGCGCCAGCAGCTTCCGGACAGGGGGAGGCGAGCAGTACTTC.

This clonotype was seen a few times. The J gene is TRBJ2-3, the V gene TRBV10-1, with D possibly being TRBD2 (6 bases). CDR3 length: 17 amino acids. Germline V lookup: CDR1 WNHNN, CDR2 SYGVQD (reference sequence). Trimming shortened V by 4 bases and J by 2 bases, and 19 bases separated the two germline ends. For the CDR3, the DNA is TGCGCCAGCAGTGGGGGGACCGGGACTGGAATCACAGATACGCAGTATTTT. This encodes CASSGGTGTGITDTQYF.

In this sample, this clonotype turned up a few times. The gene calls are TRBV28 and TRBJ2-7; TRBD2 agrees at 10 bases. Germline-derived CDR1 and CDR2 are MDHEN and SYDVKM. V trimming: 4 bases; J trimming: 3 bases; junction bases outside the gene matches: 3. The CDR3 has 14 amino acids. CDR3 amino acids: CASSSPSGSYEQYF. CDR3 in DNA: TGTGCCAGCAGTTCCCCTAGCGGGAGCTACGAGCAGTACTTC. Full variable domain (remainder filled in from reference TRBV28 and TRBJ2-7): DVKVTQSSRYLVKRTGEKVFLECVQDMDHENMFWYRQDPGLGLRLIYFSYDVKMKEKGDIPEGYSVSREKKERFSLILESASTNQTSMYLCASSSPSGSYEQYFGPGTRLTVT.

The table lists this clonotype with a few counts. The chain recombines TRBV6-5 with TRBJ2-1, with D perhaps matching TRBD1 (5 bases). From germline, CDR1 is MNHEY and CDR2 SVGAGI. The CDR3 spans 14 residues. V lost 2 bases and J lost 7, with 12 bases in between. DNA for the CDR3: TGTGCCAGCAGTTACGGGCAGGGCATGAATGAGCAGTTCTTC. Translation gives CASSYGQGMNEQFF.

The sample holds many counts of this clonotype. CDR3 sequence: CASSQFPDTYEQYF. In nucleotides, the CDR3 is TGTGCCAGCAGCCAGTTTCCGGACACCTACGAGCAGTACTTC. The gene calls are TRBV3-1 and TRBJ2-7, with D possibly matching TRBD1 (5 bases). Trimming cost V 3 bases and J 2 bases, with 11 bases left between them. Germline lookup yields CDR1 LGHDT and CDR2 YNNKEL (reference sequence). The CDR3 is made up of 14 amino acids.

This clonotype has only a few counts. The V and J genes are TRBV10-3 and TRBJ2-6; TRBD1 might be the D (6 bases). Germline loops: CDR1 ENHRY, CDR2 SYGVKD. Trimming removed 1 base from V and 3 bases from J, with 10 bases in between. The CDR3 covers 16 residues. CDR3 sequence reads: CAISEYSGVGANVLTF. For the CDR3, the DNA is TGTGCCATCAGTGAGTATTCAGGGGTTGGGGCCAACGTCCTGACTTTC.

V and J are TRBV9 and TRBJ2-1, with D possibly TRBD1 on 6 matching bases. Germline CDR1 SGDLS, CDR2 YYNGEE. The ends were cut back, 0 bases at V and 10 bases at J, with 14 bases in the middle. This CDR3 is built from 14 residues. DNA for the CDR3: TGTGCCAGCAGCGTAGGGGGGCCCCAGGGAGAGCAGTTCTTC. This codes for CASSVGGPQGEQFF.

The chain uses TRBV7-8 and TRBJ2-1; the D gene is possibly TRBD2 (5 bases). The CDR3 is made up of 18 amino acids. Trimming left V 5 bases short and J 0 bases short, with 20 bases between. Germline CDR1 SGHVS, CDR2 FQNEAQ. CDR3 sequence: CASSRGGETINSYNEQFF. As DNA, the CDR3 is TGTGCCAGCAGCCGAGGAGGAGAAACTATCAACTCCTACAATGAGCAGTTCTTC.

The chain couples TRBV15 to TRBJ1-6; 8 positions agree with TRBD1. In germline, CDR1 is LNHNV, CDR2 YYDKDF (reference sequence). The J segment lost 5 bases and the V segment lost 2 bases, leaving 5 bases of the junction unmatched. CDR3 size: 16 residues. The CDR3 region has the DNA TGTGCCACCAGCAGACCGGGACAGGCGCATAATTCACCCCTCCACTTT. Translating gives CATSRPGQAHNSPLHF. The whole variable domain, filled in from reference TRBV15 and TRBJ1-6, reads DAMVIQNPRYQVTQFGKPVTLSCSQTLNHNVMYWYQQKSSQAPKLLFHYYDKDFNNEADTPDNFQSRRPNTSFCFLDIRSPGLGDTAMYLCATSRPGQAHNSPLHFGNGTRLTVT.

Concerning this clonotype: At one end, the junction sequence differs from germline, possibly due to a read error. J is TRBJ2-7 and V is TRBV20-1, with D unresolved. Per the germline V gene, CDR1 is DFQATT and CDR2 is SNEGSKA (reference sequence). The CDR3 runs 15 residues. The DNA of the CDR3 is TGCGGTGCTAGAGATCATCGGCAGAGCTCCTACGAGCAGTACTTC. Translation gives CGARDHRQSSYEQYF.

The rearrangement links TRBV12-3 or TRBV12-4 to TRBJ2-1; D assignment may be TRBD1 or TRBD2 (5 bases each). This CDR3 comprises 16 residues. V gave up 3 bases and J gave up 8 bases, with 20 bases separating them. CDR3 DNA sequence: TGTGCCAGCAGTTTCATGGGGGTAAGGGGCGGAGATGAGCAGTTCTTC. This gives the protein CASSFMGVRGGDEQFF.

This rearrangement joins TRBV7-9 to TRBJ2-5; unclear D gene. CDR3 size: 14 residues. The germline V and J ends were trimmed by 7 bases and 5 bases, with 17 bases remaining between them. In germline, CDR1 is SEHNR, CDR2 FQNEAQ (reference sequence). CDR3 protein: CASTLPAGMETQYF. The CDR3 DNA reads TGTGCCAGCACCCTCCCCGCTGGGATGGAGACCCAGTACTTC.

Details on this clonotype: This clone may be a read error of a much larger clone one base away. CDR3 coding DNA: TGCAGTGCTAGGACAGGGGCTAGCACAGATACGCAGTATTTT. Translation gives CSARTGASTDTQYF. The V and J genes are TRBV20-1 and TRBJ2-3, with 8 bases identical to TRBD1. Germline V gene data show CDR1 as DFQATT and CDR2 as SNEGSKA (reference sequence). The CDR3 spans 14 residues. The V and J ends lost 3 bases and 0 bases, in that order; junction bases with no gene match: 2.

This CDR3 is CASSSVSSDLSYEQYF. The CDR3 DNA reads TGTGCCAGCAGCTCCGTTTCCAGCGACCTCTCCTACGAGCAGTACTTC. V and J are TRBV11-2 and TRBJ2-7; D gene uncertain. CDR3 length: 16 amino acids. V lost 4 bases and J 0 bases, leaving 16 bases between the germline ends. The germline V gene encodes CDR1 SGHAT and CDR2 FQNNGV.

The chain has TRBV7-8 and TRBJ2-1; D ambiguous. CDR1 and CDR2 from the germline V gene are SGHVS and FQNEAQ. V lost 5 bases to trimming and J lost 6 bases, with 14 bases between them. The CDR3 covers 14 residues. The CDR3 spells CASSPISTGNEQFF. For the CDR3, the DNA is TGTGCCAGCAGCCCAATAAGTACTGGCAATGAGCAGTTCTTC.

The chain recombines TRBV4-1 with TRBJ2-5, with a weak D call TRBD1 (5 bases). The last part of the DNA fits TRBJ2-7 better; the J call may be wrong. The germline V gene has CDR1 MGHRA and CDR2 YSYEKL. CDR3 length: 15 amino acids. CDR3 loop: CASSQMAGNTYEQYF. The CDR3 DNA reads TGCGCCAGCAGCCAAATGGCAGGGAATACCTACGAGCAGTACTTC.

This clonotype occurred a few times. The rearrangement joins TRBV6-2 or TRBV6-3 to TRBJ2-7; 8 bases agree with TRBD2. Germline trimming cut 10 bases from V and 1 base from J; bases unmatched to any gene: 15. This CDR3 comprises 16 residues. The germline CDR1 and CDR2 sequences are MNHEY and SVGEGT. CDR3 nucleotide sequence: TGTGCCACCGTGAGGCGAGCGGGAGATAGTTCCTACGAGCAGTACTTC. Its protein product is CATVRRAGDSSYEQYF.

The chain employs TRBV7-6 and TRBJ1-5; D ambiguous. The CDR3 contains 13 residues. The germline V and J ends were trimmed by 8 bases and 6 bases, with 14 bases remaining between them. Germline V gives CDR1 SGHVS, CDR2 FNYEAQ. Here the CDR3 DNA reads TGTGCCAGCCCAGACGGGAGCTGTCAGCCCCAGCATTTT. As protein: CASPDGSCQPQHF.

On this clonotype itself: One end of the junction does not line up with germline, which may come from a read error. The CDR3 loop is CTSSLRGNEQFF. The DNA of the CDR3 is TGCACCAGCAGCTTACGGGGCAATGAGCAGTTCTTC. The chain joins TRBV4-1 to TRBJ2-1, with D possibly matching TRBD2 (5 bases). In germline, CDR1 is MGHRA, CDR2 YSYEKL. The CDR3 is 12 residues long.

As for this clonotype: A much larger clone lies one base from this, so it may be a read error. V gene TRBV5-1 combines with J gene TRBJ2-1; 7 bases fit TRBD1. In germline, CDR1 is SGHRS, CDR2 YFSETQ. This CDR3 spans 15 amino acids. This CDR3 is CVSSSTGESYNEQFF. In DNA, the CDR3 is TGCGTCAGCAGCTCTACAGGGGAATCCTACAATGAGCAGTTCTTC. The whole variable domain, filled in from reference TRBV5-1 and TRBJ2-1, reads KAGVTQTPRYLIKTRGQQVTLSCSPISGHRSVSWYQQTPGQGLQFLFEYFSETQRNKGNFPGRFSGRQFSNSRSEMNVSTLELGDSALYLCVSSSTGESYNEQFFGPGTRLTVL.

The genes are TRBV29-1 and TRBJ1-2, with D uncertain. The length of the CDR3 is 11 residues. The germline gives CDR1 SQVTM, CDR2 ANQGSEA. The V gene lost 5 bases and the J gene lost 8 bases, with 12 bases spanning the gap. The chain's CDR3 is CSVPWHGGYTF. The CDR3 nucleotides are TGCAGCGTTCCTTGGCATGGAGGCTACACCTTC.

V usage is TRBV3-1 and J usage is TRBJ1-5, with D unclear. The ends were cut back, 5 bases at V and 0 bases at J, with 11 bases in the middle. In germline, CDR1 is LGHDT, CDR2 YNNKEL (reference sequence). The CDR3 has 15 amino acids. The CDR3 bases are TGTGCCAGCAGCGGGAGCCAATATAGCAATCAGCCCCAGCATTTT. Encoded protein: CASSGSQYSNQPQHF.